A selection of T cell receptor beta chains follows, all from one sample in a study of T cell changes during pregnancy in multiple sclerosis. Generated by immunoSEQ multiplex PCR, the TCRdb table keeps only in-frame clones and is missing some. The data hold tens of thousands of clones, with around 91% observed a single time. The sample consisted of peripheral blood, taken in the third trimester of pregnancy. The source of these receptors is a female donor in good health, enrolled as a control in a pregnancy study. Both conserved end residues are part of each CDR3. A D gene is named only where the DNA matches it firmly. Not all rows give a size; the values are once, few, many and, for expanded clones, a class.

TRBV5-1,TRBJ1-4,.,once,CASSLGVRANEKLFF,TGCGCCAGCAGCTTAGGGGTTCGGGCTAATGAAAAACTGTTTTTT
TRBV5-4,TRBJ2-2,.,.,CASSLGGANTGELFF,TGTGCCAGCAGCTTGGGGGGAGCTAACACCGGGGAGCTGTTTTTT
TRBV7-2,TRBJ1-2,TRBD1,.,CASSLARAGGANGYTF,TGTGCCAGCAGCTTAGCGAGAGCAGGGGGCGCGAATGGCTACACCTTC
TRBV15,TRBJ2-3,.,.,CATSRSLATDTQYF,TGTGCCACCAGCAGATCACTAGCCACAGATACGCAGTATTTT
TRBV5-4,TRBJ2-6,TRBD1,.,CASSWDRGRVRGANVLTF,TGTGCCAGCAGCTGGGACAGGGGGCGCGTAAGGGGGGCCAACGTCCTGACTTTC
TRBV19,TRBJ2-7,TRBD1,.,CASSPRDSFYEQYF,TGTGCCAGTAGCCCTAGGGACAGCTTCTACGAGCAGTACTTC
TRBV27,TRBJ1-1,.,.,CASSSGQHTEAFF,TGTGCCAGCAGTTCGGGACAACACACTGAAGCTTTCTTT
TRBV6-5,TRBJ2-6,.,.,CASSWRGANVLTF,TGTGCCAGCAGTTGGAGAGGGGCCAACGTCCTGACTTTC
TRBV27,TRBJ1-3,.,.,CASSPLSGFGNTIYF,TGTGCCAGCAGCCCCTTGTCCGGGTTTGGAAACACCATATATTTT
TRBV2,TRBJ1-2,TRBD1,.,CASSDTGVNYGYTF,TGTGCCAGCAGTGACACAGGGGTGAACTATGGCTACACCTTC
TRBV4-3,TRBJ2-2,.,.,CASSPRAYEDTGELFF,TGCGCCAGCAGCCCCCGAGCCTACGAGGACACCGGGGAGCTGTTTTTT
TRBV7-2,TRBJ2-7,.,.,CASSFGGWAGPLDEQYF,TGTGCCAGCAGCTTTGGAGGGTGGGCAGGACCTTTGGACGAGCAGTACTTC
TRBV5-4,TRBJ2-7,.,.,CASSSGLTLYEQYF,TGTGCCAGCAGCAGCGGACTAACCTTATACGAGCAGTACTTC
TRBV5-1,TRBJ1-1,.,few,CASSLNMGQTTAFF,TGCGCCAGCAGCTTGAACATGGGGCAGACGACGGCTTTCTTT
TRBV30,TRBJ2-3,.,.,CAWSVPSPRSTQYF,TGTGCCTGGAGTGTACCCTCCCCCCGGAGTACGCAGTATTTT
TRBV7-9,TRBJ1-2,TRBD1,.,CATLRTGVDYGYTF,TGTGCCACCCTCAGGACAGGTGTCGACTATGGCTACACCTTC